These 27 T cell receptor beta chains share one sample of origin, sequenced in a study of shared clonotypes between healthy human individuals (dated by TCRdb to the early 2020s). The library was built by means of the immunoSEQ multiplex PCR assay. Entries here come from immuneACCESS through TCRdb and include only in-frame sequences with V and J called. Some clones fail to appear in such tables; in the studies checked, an unresolved V gene covers under half of the shortfall, and the cause of the remainder is unknown. The sample table shows some 2,000,000 clones, and roughly 95% are seen once. The ten largest make up more than 0.1% of the sample. Sequencing used naive CD4+ T cells sorted from blood. This specimen's cell subset or site label, per the study, means: CD45RA+ positively selected. Source of these receptors: a man younger than 30 in good health.

The V call is TRBV6-1, the J call TRBJ2-5; unclear D gene. The germline CDR1 and CDR2 sequences are MNHNS and SASEGT. V dropped 2 bases and J dropped 2 bases, with 15 bases sitting between them. The CDR3 totals 16 residues. This CDR3 reads CASSERQAAAQETQYF. The CDR3 DNA reads as TGTGCCAGCAGTGAAAGGCAGGCAGCAGCTCAAGAGACCCAGTACTTC.

The V gene is TRBV7-9, the J gene TRBJ2-3; no clear D gene. The V gene lost 8 bases and the J gene lost 6 bases, with 18 bases spanning the gap. The CDR3 is made up of 14 amino acids. Germline CDR1 SEHNR, CDR2 FQNEAQ (reference sequence). The CDR3 loop reads CASEVSAAFDTQYF. The CDR3, as DNA: TGTGCCAGCGAAGTGAGCGCCGCATTCGATACGCAGTATTTT.

This chain uses TRBV5-8 with TRBJ2-1; 9 bases line up with TRBD1. After removal of 6 bases from V and 6 bases from J, the junction contained 10 bases not matched to a gene. The CDR3 loop spans 15 amino acids. Germline V gene lookup returns CDR1 SGHTS and CDR2 YDEGEE. The CDR3 loop is CASNYGTGSSNEQFF. The DNA of the CDR3 is TGTGCCAGCAACTACGGGACAGGGTCTTCCAATGAGCAGTTCTTC.

This rearrangement joins TRBV10-3 to TRBJ2-4, with no clear D. Germline assignment: CDR1 ENHRY and CDR2 SYGVKD. This CDR3 has 14 residues. Between the trimmed V and J ends, which lost 6 bases and 0 bases, there was a span of 9 bases. Here the CDR3 reads CAISAGLAKNIQYF. Written as DNA, the CDR3 is TGTGCCATCAGCGCAGGATTAGCCAAAAACATTCAGTACTTC.

The V and J genes are TRBV29-1 and TRBJ2-5; D possibly uses TRBD1 or TRBD2 (5 bases each). Germline V gene lookup returns CDR1 SQVTM and CDR2 ANQGSEA. CDR3 length equals 13 residues. Trimming left V 8 bases short and J 5 bases short, with 18 bases between. DNA of the CDR3: TGCAGCACGCTCCGGGGCTACGGCGAGACCCAGTACTTC. The encoded protein is CSTLRGYGETQYF.

V and J are TRBV7-9 and TRBJ1-1; TRBD1 might be the D (5 bases). This CDR3 spans 15 amino acids. Germline assignment: CDR1 SEHNR and CDR2 FQNEAQ (reference sequence). V was trimmed by 4 bases and J by 1 base, leaving 13 bases between them. In DNA form, the CDR3 reads TGTGCCAGCAGCTCCGGGACCTTTGCGAACACTGAAGCTTTCTTT. Translated: CASSSGTFANTEAFF.

This clone was detected once. The same CDR3 can be traced to other DNA sequences in this sample. J is TRBJ2-2 and V is TRBV5-1, with D perhaps matching TRBD2 (5 bases). Germline V gives CDR1 SGHRS, CDR2 YFSETQ. The CDR3 consists of 14 residues. V was pared by 0 bases and J by 5 bases, with 8 bases between. The CDR3 here is CASSLAGDTGELFF. The CDR3 nucleotides are TGCGCCAGCAGCTTGGCCGGGGATACCGGGGAGCTGTTTTTT. Full variable domain (remainder filled in from reference TRBV5-1 and TRBJ2-2): KAGVTQTPRYLIKTRGQQVTLSCSPISGHRSVSWYQQTPGQGLQFLFEYFSETQRNKGNFPGRFSGRQFSNSRSEMNVSTLELGDSALYLCASSLAGDTGELFFGEGSRLTVL.

Comment on this clone: Other DNA sequences of this sample code for an identical CDR3. The V and J genes are TRBV6-5 and TRBJ1-2; TRBD1 might be the D (6 bases). Trimming removed 5 bases from V and 8 bases from J, with 12 bases in between. Germline CDR1 and CDR2: MNHEY and SVGAGI. The CDR3 spans 12 residues. In DNA form, the CDR3 reads TGTGCCAGCAGTACAGGGACGGGCGGCTACACCTTC. This encodes CASSTGTGGYTF.

The J gene is TRBJ2-7, the V gene TRBV2, with a possible D match to TRBD1 (6 bases). The CDR3 is 13 residues long. V lost 6 bases, J lost 1 base, and 10 bases lay in between. Germline loops: CDR1 SNHLY, CDR2 FYNNEI. CDR3 loop: CASRPDRSYEQYF. CDR3 DNA: TGTGCCAGCAGGCCGGACAGATCCTACGAGCAGTACTTC.

This chain uses TRBV6-5 with TRBJ2-3; 8 bases map to TRBD1. CDR3 length: 15 amino acids. The germline CDR1 and CDR2 sequences are MNHEY and SVGAGI. Trimming cost V 0 bases and J 5 bases; bases outside gene matches: 4. The CDR3 spells CASSYSDRGRDTQYF. CDR3 DNA: TGTGCCAGCAGTTACTCAGACAGGGGAAGAGATACGCAGTATTTT.

The rearrangement uses TRBV7-2 and TRBJ1-4, with no clear D. Germline CDR1 is SGHTA and CDR2 is FQGNSA. The V end lost 4 bases, the J end lost 5 bases, and 14 bases lay between the germline ends. This CDR3 contains 15 residues. CDR3 nucleotide sequence: TGTGCCAGCAGCTCCGCGGCAGGTATCAATGAAAAACTGTTTTTT. Protein sequence: CASSSAAGINEKLFF.

The chain joins TRBV10-3 to TRBJ2-3; possibly TRBD1 for D (6 bases). The CDR3 is made up of 14 amino acids. The V end was cut by 10 bases, the J end by 2 bases, with 16 bases between. The germline V gene encodes CDR1 ENHRY and CDR2 SYGVKD. The CDR3 spells CATKVGQNTDTQYF. Written as DNA, the CDR3 is TGTGCCACAAAGGTTGGACAGAACACAGATACGCAGTATTTT.

The chain employs TRBV18 and TRBJ1-1; possible D gene TRBD1, 5 bases. This CDR3 region has 17 residues. The germline V and J ends were trimmed by 0 bases and 1 base, with 15 bases remaining between them. Germline V gene lookup returns CDR1 KGHSH and CDR2 LQKENI. The CDR3 loop reads CASSPPAGGVSNTEAFF. CDR3 coding DNA: TGTGCCAGCTCACCACCTGCGGGGGGGGTGTCGAACACTGAAGCTTTCTTT. Full variable domain (rest looked up from reference TRBV18 and TRBJ1-1): NAGVMQNPRHLVRRRGQEARLRCSPMKGHSHVYWYRQLPEEGLKFMVYLQKENIIDESGMPKERFSAEFPKEGPSILRIQQVVRGDSAAYFCASSPPAGGVSNTEAFFGQGTRLTVV.

The rearrangement links TRBV18 to TRBJ2-7, with 7 bases aligning to TRBD2. The CDR3 is 14 amino acids. CDR1 KGHSH and CDR2 LQKENI come from the germline V gene. The ends lost 2 bases at V and 2 bases at J; junction bases unmatched: 3. CDR3 residues: CASSPGTIAYEQYF. The CDR3 DNA follows: TGTGCCAGCTCACCAGGGACTATTGCCTACGAGCAGTACTTC.

The chain joins TRBV6-1 to TRBJ2-3; D may correspond to TRBD1 or TRBD2 (5 bases each). Trimming took 8 bases from V and 2 from J, leaving 17 bases between them. The CDR3 length is 15 residues. Germline V gives CDR1 MNHNS, CDR2 SASEGT. CDR3 DNA sequence: TGTGCCAGCCGTCGTGACTGGGGGATCACAGATACGCAGTATTTT. It yields the protein CASRRDWGITDTQYF.

CDR3 DNA sequence: TGTGCCAGCTCACCAGGTTTTCAATGGAACACTGAAGCTTTCTTT. Its translation is CASSPGFQWNTEAFF. The V call is TRBV18, the J call TRBJ1-1, with D unclear. CDR3 length equals 15 residues. The germline V gene has CDR1 KGHSH and CDR2 LQKENI. V was shortened by 2 bases and J by 1 base, with 11 bases between the two germline ends.

The chain employs TRBV7-2 and TRBJ1-2; D is unclear. Trimming stripped 5 bases from V and 0 bases from J, with 16 bases between. Germline CDR1 SGHTA, CDR2 FQGNSA. This CDR3 is 16 amino acids long. In DNA, the CDR3 is TGTGCCAGCAGCCGCATGAATGGGCTTACTAACTATGGCTACACCTTC. Amino acid sequence: CASSRMNGLTNYGYTF.

V usage is TRBV4-2 and J usage is TRBJ2-7, with 9 nucleotides matching TRBD2. Germline V CDR1 and CDR2: LGHNA, YNFKEQ. This CDR3 spans 15 amino acids. Trimming cost V 6 bases and J 3 bases; bases outside gene matches: 9. CDR3 sequence (DNA): TGTGCCAGCAGGCCCATGTTGACTAGCGGCTACGAGCAGTACTTC. This sequence encodes CASRPMLTSGYEQYF.

This chain connects TRBV4-3 to TRBJ2-7; 9 nucleotides line up with TRBD2. This CDR3 contains 16 residues. Germline lookup yields CDR1 LGHNA and CDR2 YSLEER. V dropped 0 bases and J dropped 4; count of bases not matched to a gene: 7. In nucleotides, the CDR3 is TGCGCCAGCAGCCAAGAAGCCAGCGGGAGGTGGTACGAGCAGTACTTC. It translates to CASSQEASGRWYEQYF.

The chain uses TRBV6-1 and TRBJ2-7; 8 nucleotides match TRBD2. The germline gives CDR1 MNHNS, CDR2 SASEGT. J was trimmed by 4 bases and V by 3 bases; bases with no gene match: 8. There are 15 residues in the CDR3. As DNA, the CDR3 is TGTGCCAGCAGTGAGTCCGGGGGGGCCTTTTACGAGCAGTACTTC. Translating gives CASSESGGAFYEQYF.

The chain uses TRBV6-5 and TRBJ2-5, with 8 bases aligning to TRBD1. Germline loops: CDR1 MNHEY, CDR2 SVGAGI. The CDR3 length is 14 residues. J was trimmed by 5 bases and V by 4 bases; bases with no gene match: 6. The CDR3 DNA sequence: TGTGCCAGCAGTTCGCAGGGGGCGAGGGAGACCCAGTACTTC. Its translation is CASSSQGARETQYF.

V usage is TRBV6-5 and J usage is TRBJ1-1, with TRBD1 identical over 8 bases. This CDR3 spans 15 amino acids. V lost 6 bases to trimming and J lost 6 bases; unmatched junction nucleotides: 12. Germline-derived CDR1 and CDR2 are MNHEY and SVGAGI. CDR3 loop: CASRSGAGGVAEAFF. CDR3 bases: TGTGCCAGCAGAAGCGGGGCAGGGGGCGTCGCTGAAGCTTTCTTT.

CDR3 DNA sequence: TGTGCCAGCAGCTTAGCGGCTAGCGGGTATAGCACAGATACGCAGTATTTT. Amino acid sequence: CASSLAASGYSTDTQYF. The chain recombines TRBV7-2 with TRBJ2-3, with 8 bases that match TRBD2. After removal of 0 bases from V and 0 bases from J, the junction contained 5 bases not matched to a gene. From germline, CDR1 is SGHTA and CDR2 FQGNSA. The CDR3 is 17 amino acids.

This chain joins TRBV5-6 and TRBJ2-3; D call uncertain. The CDR3 has 14 residues. V lost 4 bases, J lost 4 bases, and 13 bases lay in between. The germline CDR1 and CDR2 sequences are SGHDT and YYEEEE. CDR3 residues: CASSPRRIADTQYF. The CDR3 coding sequence is TGTGCCAGCAGCCCCCGAAGGATTGCAGATACGCAGTATTTT.

The chain links TRBV5-6 to TRBJ2-5, with 7 bases lining up with TRBD1. The CDR3 sequence is 13 residues long. J was trimmed by 5 bases and V by 4 bases; bases with no gene match: 5. The V gene's germline CDR1 is SGHDT and CDR2 YYEEEE. The CDR3 DNA is TGTGCCAGCAGCCAACAGGGGTCCGAGACCCAGTACTTC. Residues: CASSQQGSETQYF. Supplemented by reference TRBV5-6 and TRBJ2-5, the full variable domain reads DAGVTQSPTHLIKTRGQQVTLRCSPKSGHDTVSWYQQALGQGPQFIFQYYEEEERQRGNFPDRFSGHQFPNYSSELNVNALLLGDSALYLCASSQQGSETQYFGPGTRLLVL.

The chain carries TRBV25-1 and TRBJ1-1; a weak D match, TRBD1 (5 bases). The CDR3 is 14 amino acids. The germline gives CDR1 MGHDK, CDR2 SYGVNS. Between the trimmed V and J ends, which lost 7 bases and 0 bases, there was a span of 12 bases. The CDR3 region is CASTRTTLNTEAFF. The CDR3 nucleotides read TGTGCCAGCACCCGGACAACTTTGAACACTGAAGCTTTCTTT.

On this clone: This sample includes further DNA sequences coding for the same CDR3. This rearrangement joins TRBV10-3 to TRBJ2-5; TRBD2 matches at 8 bases. The V and J ends lost 3 bases and 4 bases, in that order; junction bases with no gene match: 7. This CDR3 comprises 15 residues. Germline lookup yields CDR1 ENHRY and CDR2 SYGVKD. The CDR3: CAISEGLAGGETQYF. CDR3 sequence (DNA): TGTGCCATCAGTGAAGGGCTAGCGGGTGGAGAGACCCAGTACTTC.